These 11 T cell receptor beta chains were all obtained from the same sample, sequenced in a study of tumor-infiltrating lymphocytes in primary liver carcinoma. Total RNA (approximately 500 ng) served as template for TCR beta cDNA synthesis primed by a constant-region primer. Generation of the TCR beta libraries relied on three nested multiplex PCR rounds using slightly modified ARM-PCR. Both of the initial two PCR rounds ran for approximately 11 cycles and employed TRBV1-TRBV30 forward primers alongside a C-beta reverse primer. MiXCR was run by TCRdb on the multiplex PCR reads, yielding one entry per CDR3 protein. The table shows 80,000 to 100,000 distinct CDR3 sequences, with just under 70% occurring only once. From around 18-30 mg of unsorted bulk tissue, DNA and RNA were co-extracted together. The sequenced material came from tumor-adjacent normal liver tissue. These receptors originate from a man between 35 and 55 years old with primary liver carcinoma and hepatitis B virus infection.

A note on this clonotype: At one end the junction does not follow the germline gene, possibly because of a read error. The chain combines TRBV11-1 with TRBJ2-1, with D tentatively TRBD1 (6 bases). CDR3 length: 17 amino acids. The germline gives CDR1 SGHAT, CDR2 FQDESV (reference sequence). DNA for the CDR3: TGTGCCAACAGCTCCAGCTCGGACAGACTGTCGTACAATGAGCAGTTCTTC. This codes for CANSSSSDRLSYNEQFF.

V usage is TRBV11-2 and J usage is TRBJ2-1; the D call may be TRBD1 or TRBD2 (5 bases each). Per germline, CDR1 SGHAT and CDR2 FQNNGV. The V end was cut by 8 bases, the J end by 7 bases, with 24 bases between. This CDR3 has 16 amino acids. The CDR3 DNA is TGTGCCAGCGGAGGCTCCGGGACCATGGCTTTAAATGAGCAGTTCTTC. Its translation is CASGGSGTMALNEQFF.

Points on this clonotype: This may stem from a read error, because a much larger clone lies one nucleotide away. This rearrangement joins TRBV10-3 to TRBJ1-1; no clear D. The CDR3 is 14 residues long. Between the trimmed V and J ends, which lost 3 bases and 0 bases, there was a span of 8 bases. The germline V gene has CDR1 ENHRY and CDR2 SYGVKD. In nucleotides, the CDR3 is TGTGCCATCAGTGACAACTACATGAACACTGAAGCTTTCTTT. This codes for CAISDNYMNTEAFF.

This clonotype was counted a single time. V and J are TRBV20-1 and TRBJ1-4; 7 bases fit TRBD1. V lost 4 bases and J lost 8; bases outside the gene matches: 7. This CDR3 contains 13 residues. Germline CDR1 is DFQATT and CDR2 is SNEGSKA (reference sequence). The CDR3 region has the DNA TGCAGTGCTATCGACAGGGTAGGAGAAAAACTGTTTTTT. This gives the protein CSAIDRVGEKLFF.

Note on this clonotype: A read error may produce the germline difference seen at one junction end. The chain employs TRBV4-2 and TRBJ2-3; 8 nucleotides match TRBD2. This CDR3 comprises 15 residues. Per the germline V gene, CDR1 is LGHNA and CDR2 is YNFKEQ. The CDR3 spells CVSSSSGSTTDTQYF. CDR3 DNA sequence: TGTGTCAGCAGCTCCAGCGGGAGTACTACAGATACGCAGTATTTT.

The chain uses TRBV29-1 and TRBJ1-5; D gene uncertain. V was shortened by 5 bases and J by 5 bases, with 16 bases between the two germline ends. CDR1 is SQVTM, CDR2 ANQGSEA, per germline. This CDR3 region has 14 residues. The CDR3 is CSVSPWTADQPQHF. For the CDR3, the DNA is TGCAGCGTTTCACCCTGGACGGCAGATCAGCCCCAGCATTTT.

About this clonotype itself: A single base separates this from a much larger clone, so it may be a read error. J is TRBJ1-5 and V is TRBV28; TRBD1 matches at 8 bases. CDR1 MDHEN and CDR2 SYDVKM come from the germline V gene. The CDR3 is made up of 16 amino acids. The CDR3 bases are TGTGCCTGCAGTCAGGACAGGGTGGGGAGCAATCAGCCCCAGCATTTT. As protein: CACSQDRVGSNQPQHF.

This clonotype has only a few counts. The V gene is TRBV24-1, the J gene TRBJ1-2; D uncertain. V was trimmed by 3 bases and J by 0 bases, leaving 7 bases between them. This CDR3 spans 14 amino acids. Germline V gene lookup returns CDR1 KGHDR and CDR2 SFDVKD. In nucleotides, the CDR3 is TGTGCCACCAGTGATAGGTTAGCTAACTATGGCTACACCTTC. Amino acids: CATSDRLANYGYTF.

This clonotype was found a few times. A clone one base away is much larger, so this may be a read error. The V gene is TRBV6-5, the J gene TRBJ2-5; 8 bases align to TRBD2. Germline values: CDR1 MNHEY, CDR2 SVGAGI. This CDR3 has 14 amino acids. The CDR3 loop is CASSSLAGAEAQYF. CDR3 DNA sequence: TGTGCCAGCAGTTCCCTAGCGGGTGCAGAGGCCCAGTACTTC.

A note on this clonotype: Sequence at one end of the junction differs from germline and may be a read error. The chain is built from TRBV6-5 and TRBJ2-7; maybe TRBD1 (6 bases). Germline-derived CDR1 and CDR2 are MNHEY and SVGAGI. There are 16 residues in the CDR3. CDR3 nucleotides: TGTACCAGCAGTTACCAGCGGCCGGTACAGGGTAGCGAGCAGTACTTC. Translated: CTSSYQRPVQGSEQYF.

Concerning this clonotype itself: The junction does not match germline at one end; this may be a read error. The chain links TRBV29-1 to TRBJ2-1, with 14 bases fitting TRBD2. The CDR3 contains 16 residues. CDR1 SQVTM and CDR2 ANQGSEA come from the germline V gene. The CDR3 nucleotides are TGCAGCGTTGAGCTGGGACTAGCGGGAGAGAGGAATGAGCTGTTCTTC. Amino acids: CSVELGLAGERNELFF.